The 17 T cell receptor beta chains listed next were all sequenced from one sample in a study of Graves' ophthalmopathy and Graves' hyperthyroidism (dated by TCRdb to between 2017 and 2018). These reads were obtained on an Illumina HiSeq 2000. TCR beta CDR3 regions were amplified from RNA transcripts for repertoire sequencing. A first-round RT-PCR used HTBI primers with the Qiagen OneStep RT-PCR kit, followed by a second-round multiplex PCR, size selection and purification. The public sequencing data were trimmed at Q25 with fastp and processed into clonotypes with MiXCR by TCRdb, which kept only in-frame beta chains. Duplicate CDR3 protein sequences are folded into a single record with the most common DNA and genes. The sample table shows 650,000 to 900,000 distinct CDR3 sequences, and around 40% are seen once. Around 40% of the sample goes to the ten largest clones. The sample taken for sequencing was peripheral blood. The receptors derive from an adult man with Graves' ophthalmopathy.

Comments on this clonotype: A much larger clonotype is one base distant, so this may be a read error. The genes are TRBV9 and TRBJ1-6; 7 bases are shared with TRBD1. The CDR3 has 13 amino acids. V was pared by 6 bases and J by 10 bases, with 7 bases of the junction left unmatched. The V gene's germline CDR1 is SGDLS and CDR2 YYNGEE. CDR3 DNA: TGTGCCAGCACCTCGACAGGGAGCTCACCCCTCCACTTT. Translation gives CASTSTGSSPLHF.

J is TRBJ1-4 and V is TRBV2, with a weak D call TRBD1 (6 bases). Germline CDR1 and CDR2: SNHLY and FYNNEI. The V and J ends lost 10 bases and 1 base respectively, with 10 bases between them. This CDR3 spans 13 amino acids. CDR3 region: CAIQGGTNEKLFF. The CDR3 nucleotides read TGTGCCATACAAGGGGGAACTAATGAAAAACTGTTTTTT.

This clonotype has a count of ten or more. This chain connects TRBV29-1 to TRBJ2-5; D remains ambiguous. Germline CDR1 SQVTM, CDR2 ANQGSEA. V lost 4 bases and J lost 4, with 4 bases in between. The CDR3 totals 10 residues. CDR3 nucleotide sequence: TGCAGCGTTGCCCTAGAGACCCAGTACTTC. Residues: CSVALETQYF. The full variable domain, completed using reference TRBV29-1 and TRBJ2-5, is SAVISQKPSRDICQRGTSLTIQCQVDSQVTMMFWYRQQPGQSLTLIATANQGSEATYESGFVIDKFPISRPNLTFSTLTVSNMSPEDSSIYLCSVALETQYFGPGTRLLVL.

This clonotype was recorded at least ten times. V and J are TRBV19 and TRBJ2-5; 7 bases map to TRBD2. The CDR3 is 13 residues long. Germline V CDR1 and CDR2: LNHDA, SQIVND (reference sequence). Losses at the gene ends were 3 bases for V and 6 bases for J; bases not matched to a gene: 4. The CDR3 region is CASSIREGKTQYF. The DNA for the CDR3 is TGTGCCAGTAGTATCAGGGAGGGGAAGACCCAGTACTTC.

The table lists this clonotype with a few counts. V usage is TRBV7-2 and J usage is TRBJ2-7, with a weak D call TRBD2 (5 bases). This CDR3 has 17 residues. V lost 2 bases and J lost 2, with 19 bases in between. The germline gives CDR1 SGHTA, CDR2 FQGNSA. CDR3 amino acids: CASSLNSVHGVPYEQYF. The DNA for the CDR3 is TGTGCCAGCAGCTTAAACTCGGTTCACGGGGTTCCCTACGAGCAGTACTTC. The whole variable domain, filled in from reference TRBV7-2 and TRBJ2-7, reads GAGVSQSPSNKVTEKGKDVELRCDPISGHTALYWYRQSLGQGLEFLIYFQGNSAPDKSGLPSDRFSAERTGGSVSTLTIQRTQQEDSAVYLCASSLNSVHGVPYEQYFGPGTRLTVT.

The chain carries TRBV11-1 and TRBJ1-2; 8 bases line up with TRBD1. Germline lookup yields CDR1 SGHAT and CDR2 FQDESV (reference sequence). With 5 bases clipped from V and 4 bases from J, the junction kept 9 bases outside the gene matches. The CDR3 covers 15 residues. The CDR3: CASSPSGGTGYGYTF. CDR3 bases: TGTGCCAGCAGCCCGAGCGGCGGGACAGGCTATGGCTACACCTTC.

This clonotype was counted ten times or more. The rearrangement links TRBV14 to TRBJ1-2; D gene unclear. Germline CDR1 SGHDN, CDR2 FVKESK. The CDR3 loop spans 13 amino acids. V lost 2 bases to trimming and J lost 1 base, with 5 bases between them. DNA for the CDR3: TGTGCCAGCAGCCAATCGGTTAACTATGGCTACACCTTC. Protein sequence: CASSQSVNYGYTF.

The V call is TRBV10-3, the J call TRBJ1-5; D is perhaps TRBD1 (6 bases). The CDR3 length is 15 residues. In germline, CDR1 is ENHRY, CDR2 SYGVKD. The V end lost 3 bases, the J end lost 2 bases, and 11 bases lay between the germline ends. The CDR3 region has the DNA TGTGCCATCAGTGAATGGGGGCCAGGCAATCAGCCCCAGCATTTT. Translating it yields CAISEWGPGNQPQHF.

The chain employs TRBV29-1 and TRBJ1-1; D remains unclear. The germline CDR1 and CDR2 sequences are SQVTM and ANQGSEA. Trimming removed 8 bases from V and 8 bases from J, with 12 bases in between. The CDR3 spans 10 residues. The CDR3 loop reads CSTKEVEAFF. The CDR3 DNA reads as TGCAGCACCAAGGAGGTGGAAGCTTTCTTT.

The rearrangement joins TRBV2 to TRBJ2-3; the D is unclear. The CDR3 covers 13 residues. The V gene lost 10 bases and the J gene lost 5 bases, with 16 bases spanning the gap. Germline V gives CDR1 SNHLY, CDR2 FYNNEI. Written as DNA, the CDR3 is TGTGCCATTGTAGGCCCCCGAGGAGATACGCAGTATTTT. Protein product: CAIVGPRGDTQYF.

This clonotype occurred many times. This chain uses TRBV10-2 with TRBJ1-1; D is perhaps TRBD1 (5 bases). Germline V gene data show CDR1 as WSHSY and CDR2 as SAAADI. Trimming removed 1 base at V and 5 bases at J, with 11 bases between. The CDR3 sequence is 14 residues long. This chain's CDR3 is CASSEYGGRTEAFF. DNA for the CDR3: TGCGCCAGCAGTGAGTACGGGGGGAGGACTGAAGCTTTCTTT.

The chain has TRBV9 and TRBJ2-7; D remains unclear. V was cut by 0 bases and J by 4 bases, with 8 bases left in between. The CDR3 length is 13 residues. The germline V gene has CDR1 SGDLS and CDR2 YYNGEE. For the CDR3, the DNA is TGTGCCAGCAGCGTAGAGGGCAGATACGAGCAGTACTTC. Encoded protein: CASSVEGRYEQYF.

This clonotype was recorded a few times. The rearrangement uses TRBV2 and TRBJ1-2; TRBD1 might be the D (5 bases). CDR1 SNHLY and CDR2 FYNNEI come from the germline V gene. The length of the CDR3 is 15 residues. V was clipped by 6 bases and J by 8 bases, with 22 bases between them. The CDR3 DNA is TGTGCCAGCAGCCAAGAGGGTGTTCAGGGTGGAGGCTACACCTTC. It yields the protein CASSQEGVQGGGYTF.

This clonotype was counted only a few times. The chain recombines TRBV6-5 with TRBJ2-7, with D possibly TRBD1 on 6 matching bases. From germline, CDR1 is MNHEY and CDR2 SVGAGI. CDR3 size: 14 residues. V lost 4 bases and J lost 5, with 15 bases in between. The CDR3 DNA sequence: TGTGCCAGCAGTTCGGACAGTGTGACCAACGAGCAGTACTTC. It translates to CASSSDSVTNEQYF.

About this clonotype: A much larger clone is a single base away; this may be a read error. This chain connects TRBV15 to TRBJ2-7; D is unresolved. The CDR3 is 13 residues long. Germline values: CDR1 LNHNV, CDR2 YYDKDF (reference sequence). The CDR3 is CATSRDGPGEQCF. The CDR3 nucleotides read TGTGCCACCAGCAGAGATGGGCCGGGTGAGCAGTGCTTC. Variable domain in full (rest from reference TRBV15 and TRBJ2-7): DAMVIQNPRYQVTQFGKPVTLSCSQTLNHNVMYWYQQKSSQAPKLLFHYYDKDFNNEADTPDNFQSRRPNTSFCFLDIRSPGLGDTAMYLCATSRDGPGEQCFGPGTRLTVT.

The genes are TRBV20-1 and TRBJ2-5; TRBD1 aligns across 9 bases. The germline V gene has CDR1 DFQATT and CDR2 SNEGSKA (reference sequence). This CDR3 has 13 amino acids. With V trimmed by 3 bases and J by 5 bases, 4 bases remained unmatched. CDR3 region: CSARGGQGETQYF. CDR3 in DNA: TGCAGTGCTAGGGGGGGACAGGGTGAGACCCAGTACTTC.

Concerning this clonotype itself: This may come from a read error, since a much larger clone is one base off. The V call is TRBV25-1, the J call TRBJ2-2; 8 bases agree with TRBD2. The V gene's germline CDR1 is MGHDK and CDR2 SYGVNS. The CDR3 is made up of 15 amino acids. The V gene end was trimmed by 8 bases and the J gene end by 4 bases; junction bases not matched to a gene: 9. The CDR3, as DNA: TGTGCCAGCGGCTCCCCAACTAGCGGCACCGGGGAGCTGTTTTTT. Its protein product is CASGSPTSGTGELFF.